Following are 3 T cell receptor beta chains from one sample sequenced in a study of blood T cell repertoires in COVID-19. The table came from immunoSEQ multiplex PCR; TCRdb's copy has only in-frame clones and leaves some out. The table records roughly 72,000 clones, approximately 79% of them present only once. The specimen sequenced was peripheral blood. The receptor set was obtained from a woman older than 75 with active or convalescent COVID-19.

This chain uses TRBV27 with TRBJ2-7, with a possible D match to TRBD2 (6 bases). V was shortened by 7 bases and J by 4 bases, with 17 bases between the two germline ends. Germline CDR1 MNHEY, CDR2 SMNVEV (reference sequence). CDR3 length: 14 amino acids. The DNA for the CDR3 is TGTGCCAGCAAATCGGGGCGGGGTTTGTACGAGCAGTACTTC. This gives the protein CASKSGRGLYEQYF.

The J gene is TRBJ2-5, the V gene TRBV30; D is perhaps TRBD2 (6 bases). The germline V gene encodes CDR1 GTSNPN and CDR2 SVGIG (reference sequence). V lost 0 bases and J lost 7, with 21 bases in between. The CDR3 length is 16 residues. CDR3 amino acids: CAWSVLPAGATGTQYF. The CDR3 region has the DNA TGTGCCTGGAGTGTACTCCCAGCGGGCGCAACAGGGACCCAGTACTTC.

This chain joins TRBV7-9 and TRBJ1-6; D is uncertain. Germline values: CDR1 SEHNR, CDR2 FQNEAQ (reference sequence). CDR3 length equals 15 residues. Trimming took 5 bases from V and 0 from J, leaving 8 bases between them. The CDR3 here is CASSHSSSYNSPLHF. DNA for the CDR3: TGTGCCAGCAGCCACAGTAGCTCCTATAATTCACCCCTCCACTTT.